Each of the 8 T cell receptor beta chains below was sequenced from the same sample in a study of T cells in Graves' hyperthyroidism and ophthalmopathy. RNA transcripts gave rise to amplified TCR beta CDR3 regions. The HTBI set primed first-round TCR CDR3 RT-PCR. MiXCR, applied by TCRdb to the multiplex PCR reads, yields one record per CDR3 protein. There are about 400,000 distinct CDR3 sequences in the sample; 15% occur only once, and around a third lies in the top ten. Sequencing input: blood. These receptors were collected from a woman aged 25 to 39 with Graves' hyperthyroidism.

This clonotype ranks as medium-sized. The rearrangement links TRBV11-2 to TRBJ2-7; D is uncertain. This CDR3 region has 11 residues. Germline values: CDR1 SGHAT, CDR2 FQNNGV. Between the trimmed V and J ends, which lost 6 bases and 0 bases, there was a span of 3 bases. CDR3 protein: CASSYSYEQYF. CDR3 sequence (DNA): TGTGCCAGCAGTTACTCCTACGAGCAGTACTTC.

This chain joins TRBV5-1 and TRBJ2-3; possible D gene TRBD2, 5 bases. Germline V CDR1 and CDR2: SGHRS, YFSETQ. The germline V and J ends were trimmed by 3 bases and 1 base, with 9 bases remaining between them. CDR3 length: 14 amino acids. In DNA, the CDR3 is TGCGCCAGCAGCTCGCACGGGGGCACAGATACGCAGTATTTT. It specifies CASSSHGGTDTQYF.

The chain uses TRBV5-1 and TRBJ2-1; 8 bases fit TRBD2. This CDR3 has 20 residues. V lost 6 bases to trimming and J lost 0 bases; unmatched junction nucleotides: 20. The germline V gene has CDR1 SGHRS and CDR2 YFSETQ. CDR3 DNA: TGCGCCAGCACCGGCCTGGGGGTTAGCGGGGCGTCCAGCTCCTACAATGAGCAGTTCTTC. Its translation is CASTGLGVSGASSSYNEQFF.

This clonotype has ten or more counts. The chain has TRBV20-1 and TRBJ2-7, with 10 nucleotides matching TRBD2. The CDR3 has 15 residues. CDR1 and CDR2 from the germline V gene are DFQATT and SNEGSKA (reference sequence). The J segment lost 6 bases and the V segment lost 2 bases, leaving 10 bases of the junction unmatched. CDR3 sequence reads: CSARISSGSSGEQYF. The CDR3 nucleotides are TGCAGTGCTAGAATATCTAGCGGGAGCTCGGGCGAGCAGTACTTC.

This clonotype was seen repeatedly, ten times or more. This sequence joins TRBV20-1 and TRBJ2-5; a weak D match, TRBD1 (8 bases). Per the germline V gene, CDR1 is DFQATT and CDR2 is SNEGSKA (reference sequence). CDR3 length equals 16 residues. Deletions cut 3 bases from V and 0 bases from J, with 17 bases between. The CDR3 sequence: CSARGGDRRYQETQYF. The CDR3 DNA reads TGCAGTGCTAGGGGGGGGGACAGGAGGTACCAAGAGACCCAGTACTTC.

The sample holds a few counts of this clonotype. The rearrangement links TRBV15 to TRBJ2-2; TRBD2 might be the D (5 bases). Trimming removed 0 bases at V and 6 bases at J, with 14 bases between. This CDR3 region has 16 residues. The germline gives CDR1 LNHNV, CDR2 YYDKDF (reference sequence). The CDR3 is CATSRDVASLSGELFF. DNA for the CDR3: TGTGCCACCAGCAGAGATGTGGCTAGCCTGTCCGGGGAGCTGTTTTTT.

V and J are TRBV5-6 and TRBJ1-1, with D possibly matching TRBD1 (5 bases). CDR3 size: 13 residues. Trimming shortened V by 4 bases and J by 6 bases, and 13 bases separated the two germline ends. The germline V gene encodes CDR1 SGHDT and CDR2 YYEEEE. Here the CDR3 reads CASSPGADAEAFF. The CDR3 DNA sequence: TGTGCCAGCAGCCCCGGGGCCGACGCTGAAGCTTTCTTT.

The V and J genes are TRBV19 and TRBJ1-2, with D possibly matching TRBD1 (6 bases). The germline V and J ends were trimmed by 6 bases and 4 bases, with 27 bases remaining between them. This CDR3 contains 18 residues. Germline V gene lookup returns CDR1 LNHDA and CDR2 SQIVND (reference sequence). CDR3: CASRSGLISPTGAYGYTF. The DNA of the CDR3 is TGTGCCAGTAGGAGCGGTTTAATAAGCCCGACAGGTGCCTATGGCTACACCTTC.